These 21 T cell receptor beta chains came from one sample sequenced in a study of cytomegalovirus exposure and HLA in healthy donors. The PCR contained 60 Vbeta and 13 Jbeta primers. The protocol was immunoSEQ multiplex PCR, while the TCRdb copy is restricted to in-frame clones and leaves out a portion. The table lists about 78,000 clones, around 70% of them singletons, with approximately 12% in the top ten. The material sequenced was PBMCs. These receptors were obtained from a woman in her thirties or forties in good health and CMV-seropositive.

The chain joins TRBV28 to TRBJ1-2, with D uncertain. V lost 4 bases and J lost 7, with 16 bases in between. CDR1 is MDHEN, CDR2 SYDVKM, per germline. The CDR3 is 14 amino acids. This chain's CDR3 is CASSSNPRVGGYTF. The CDR3 bases are TGTGCCAGCAGTTCTAACCCCCGGGTGGGTGGCTACACCTTC.

This chain connects TRBV4-2 to TRBJ2-5; a weak D match, TRBD2 (6 bases). V was trimmed by 0 bases and J by 4 bases, leaving 9 bases between them. The CDR3 totals 14 residues. Germline V gene data show CDR1 as LGHNA and CDR2 as YNFKEQ. The CDR3 protein is CASSQEAGSETQYF. The CDR3, as DNA: TGTGCCAGCAGCCAAGAAGCGGGCTCAGAGACCCAGTACTTC.

V usage is TRBV5-4 and J usage is TRBJ2-6; 10 bases line up with TRBD2. There are 17 residues in the CDR3. The trim removed 7 bases at V and 0 bases at J, leaving 7 bases unmatched. Per germline, CDR1 SGHNT and CDR2 YYREEE (reference sequence). The CDR3 is CASLAGGPSSGANVLTF. The CDR3 bases are TGTGCCAGCTTAGCGGGAGGCCCGAGCTCTGGGGCCAACGTCCTGACTTTC.

V usage is TRBV28 and J usage is TRBJ2-7, with TRBD1 as a possible D gene (6 bases). V lost 6 bases and J 4 bases, leaving 19 bases between the germline ends. Germline-derived CDR1 and CDR2 are MDHEN and SYDVKM. The CDR3 has 15 amino acids. This CDR3 reads CASSPQGIGRYEQYF. The DNA for the CDR3 is TGTGCCAGCAGCCCGCAGGGGATAGGGAGATACGAGCAGTACTTC.

The chain is built from TRBV5-1 and TRBJ2-3; the match to TRBD2 covers 12 bases. Unmatched junction bases numbered 4, after V lost 3 bases and J lost 2 bases. This CDR3 is built from 16 residues. Germline V gives CDR1 SGHRS, CDR2 YFSETQ. The CDR3 sequence is CASSSGLAGFTDTQYF. The CDR3, as DNA: TGCGCCAGCAGCTCTGGACTAGCGGGGTTCACAGATACGCAGTATTTT.

This clone showed up just a few times. The chain links TRBV11-2 to TRBJ1-2; TRBD1 matches 9 bases. Looked up from germline, CDR1 is SGHAT and CDR2 is FQNNGV. The length of the CDR3 is 16 residues. Germline trimming cut 5 bases from V and 4 bases from J; bases unmatched to any gene: 11. CDR3 region: CASSPGTGSFGYGYTF. Here the CDR3 DNA reads TGTGCCAGCAGCCCAGGGACAGGGTCTTTCGGCTATGGCTACACCTTC.

The V call is TRBV27, the J call TRBJ2-7; D may be TRBD2 (5 bases). Germline CDR1 and CDR2: MNHEY and SMNVEV (reference sequence). The ends were cut back, 3 bases at V and 5 bases at J, with 11 bases in the middle. The CDR3 length is 13 residues. CDR3 amino acids: CASSLDGGNEQYF. The CDR3 DNA sequence: TGTGCCAGCAGTTTGGACGGAGGAAACGAGCAGTACTTC.

The V and J genes are TRBV6-4 and TRBJ1-2, with 9 bases aligning to TRBD1. The CDR3 spans 14 residues. Unmatched junction bases numbered 3, after V lost 5 bases and J lost 2 bases. CDR1 and CDR2 (germline): MRHNA, SNTAGT. The CDR3 region has the DNA TGTGCCAGCAGTAGGGACAGGGCGAACTATGGCTACACCTTC. It yields the protein CASSRDRANYGYTF.

The rearrangement links TRBV29-1 to TRBJ1-4; 9 positions match TRBD1. This CDR3 has 12 residues. J lost 10 bases, V lost 4 bases, and 4 bases had no gene match. CDR1 and CDR2 from the germline V gene are SQVTM and ANQGSEA. The CDR3, as DNA: TGCAGCGTTGGACAGGGGGTCGGAAAACTGTTTTTT. It specifies CSVGQGVGKLFF.

The J gene is TRBJ2-3, the V gene TRBV5-4; 8 positions match TRBD2. This CDR3 has 16 amino acids. From germline, CDR1 is SGHNT and CDR2 YYREEE (reference sequence). J lost 3 bases, V lost 4 bases, and 10 bases had no gene match. CDR3 amino acids: CASSDGGTSRTDTQYF. In DNA, the CDR3 is TGTGCCAGCAGCGACGGAGGGACTAGTAGGACAGATACGCAGTATTTT.

The chain is built from TRBV5-8 and TRBJ2-5; 9 bases match TRBD1. The CDR3 totals 15 residues. Trimming at V came to 3 bases and at J to 5 bases, leaving 8 bases not matched to a gene. Germline CDR1 reads SGHTS; CDR2 reads YDEGEE. CDR3: CASSSGQGRTETQYF. For the CDR3, the DNA is TGTGCCAGCAGCTCGGGACAGGGTAGGACGGAGACCCAGTACTTC.

The table lists this clone with a few counts. V and J are TRBV2 and TRBJ2-1; 8 bases map to TRBD1. The CDR3 runs to 16 residues. Germline V gives CDR1 SNHLY, CDR2 FYNNEI. V was pared by 5 bases and J by 7 bases, with 13 bases of the junction left unmatched. The CDR3 reads CASSKWTGTFENEQFF. The CDR3 DNA sequence: TGTGCCAGCAGTAAGTGGACAGGGACTTTTGAGAATGAGCAGTTCTTC.

The V and J genes are TRBV30 and TRBJ2-1; tentative D call: TRBD1 (6 bases). This CDR3 comprises 14 residues. With 0 bases removed from V and 9 bases from J, the gap between germline ends came to 15 bases. Germline V gene data show CDR1 as GTSNPN and CDR2 as SVGIG (reference sequence). DNA of the CDR3: TGTGCCTGGAGTGTGAGGACAGCTGGAGGTGAGCAGTTCTTC. It is translated as CAWSVRTAGGEQFF.

The V and J genes are TRBV5-1 and TRBJ2-7, with TRBD1 matching over 10 bases. There are 15 residues in the CDR3. Trimming cost V 4 bases and J 4 bases; bases outside gene matches: 8. Germline V lookup: CDR1 SGHRS, CDR2 YFSETQ. CDR3 sequence: CASSPRTGGEYEQYF. CDR3 sequence (DNA): TGCGCCAGCAGCCCCAGGACAGGGGGGGAGTACGAGCAGTACTTC.

The J gene is TRBJ2-2, the V gene TRBV7-2; D not resolved. V lost 1 base to trimming and J lost 7 bases, with 7 bases between them. CDR1 and CDR2 from the germline V gene are SGHTA and FQGNSA. CDR3 length: 13 residues. This CDR3 is CASSLGASGELFF. Written as DNA, the CDR3 is TGTGCCAGCAGCTTAGGCGCGAGCGGGGAGCTGTTTTTT.

Only a few counts were recorded for this clone. The chain joins TRBV2 to TRBJ1-4; 7 bases are shared with TRBD1. Looked up from germline, CDR1 is SNHLY and CDR2 is FYNNEI. The CDR3 runs 16 residues. J was trimmed by 5 bases and V by 6 bases; bases with no gene match: 12. As DNA, the CDR3 is TGTGCCAGCAGGACAGGGTCCTCCACCGGAAATGAAAAACTGTTTTTT. Its protein is CASRTGSSTGNEKLFF.

This chain connects TRBV2 to TRBJ2-1; D possibly corresponds to TRBD2 (5 bases). The V gene's germline CDR1 is SNHLY and CDR2 FYNNEI. This CDR3 is built from 12 residues. V gave up 5 bases and J gave up 4 bases, with 6 bases separating them. The CDR3 protein is CASSPGYNEQFF. In DNA form, the CDR3 reads TGTGCCAGCAGTCCGGGGTACAATGAGCAGTTCTTC.

The CDR3 DNA sequence: TGCGCCAGCAGCCAAGTTGAGGCAGGGGGCAACTATGGCTACACCTTC. Translation: CASSQVEAGGNYGYTF. V gene TRBV4-3 combines with J gene TRBJ1-2; TRBD1 agrees at 8 bases. V shed 1 base, J shed 2 bases, and the junction held 6 bases outside the gene matches. CDR3 length: 16 residues. The germline V gene encodes CDR1 LGHNA and CDR2 YSLEER.

The chain combines TRBV5-4 with TRBJ2-2; TRBD1 matches at 10 bases. The CDR3 is made up of 17 amino acids. Germline CDR1 and CDR2: SGHNT and YYREEE (reference sequence). Losses at the gene ends were 10 bases for V and 4 bases for J; bases not matched to a gene: 16. The CDR3 nucleotides are TGTGCCGGTGGGACAGGGGCTTCCTCATATCCCACCGGGGAGCTGTTTTTT. Its translation: CAGGTGASSYPTGELFF.

This clone has a single count. V usage is TRBV5-6 and J usage is TRBJ2-7, with TRBD1 matching 9 bases. V lost 4 bases and J lost 5; bases outside the gene matches: 16. Looked up from germline, CDR1 is SGHDT and CDR2 is YYEEEE. CDR3 length: 17 residues. CDR3: CASSTTGGAGAPHEQYF. In DNA form, the CDR3 reads TGTGCCAGCAGCACTACAGGGGGCGCGGGCGCCCCTCACGAGCAGTACTTC. Complete variable domain (other parts from reference TRBV5-6 and TRBJ2-7): DAGVTQSPTHLIKTRGQQVTLRCSPKSGHDTVSWYQQALGQGPQFIFQYYEEEERQRGNFPDRFSGHQFPNYSSELNVNALLLGDSALYLCASSTTGGAGAPHEQYFGPGTRLTVT.

The V call is TRBV28, the J call TRBJ2-3, with TRBD2 matching 12 bases. Germline loops: CDR1 MDHEN, CDR2 SYDVKM. The CDR3 contains 19 residues. V shed 3 bases and J 5 bases; nucleotides not matched to a gene: 15. The DNA of the CDR3 is TGTGCCAGCAGTTTTTCCTCCAGACTAGCGGGGGAGGAGGAAGATACGCAGTATTTT. Translating gives CASSFSSRLAGEEEDTQYF.